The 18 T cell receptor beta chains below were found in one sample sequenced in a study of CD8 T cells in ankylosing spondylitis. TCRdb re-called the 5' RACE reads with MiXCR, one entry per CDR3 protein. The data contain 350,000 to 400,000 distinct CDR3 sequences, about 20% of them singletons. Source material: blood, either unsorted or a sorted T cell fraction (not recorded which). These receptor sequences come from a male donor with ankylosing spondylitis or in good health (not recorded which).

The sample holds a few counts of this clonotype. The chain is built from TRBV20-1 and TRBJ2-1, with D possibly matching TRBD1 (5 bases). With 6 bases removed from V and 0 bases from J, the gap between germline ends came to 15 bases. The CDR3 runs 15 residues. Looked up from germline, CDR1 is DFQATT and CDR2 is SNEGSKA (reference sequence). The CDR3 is CSARRDSSSYNEQFF. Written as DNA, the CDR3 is TGCAGTGCCCGCAGGGATTCGAGCTCCTACAATGAGCAGTTCTTC.

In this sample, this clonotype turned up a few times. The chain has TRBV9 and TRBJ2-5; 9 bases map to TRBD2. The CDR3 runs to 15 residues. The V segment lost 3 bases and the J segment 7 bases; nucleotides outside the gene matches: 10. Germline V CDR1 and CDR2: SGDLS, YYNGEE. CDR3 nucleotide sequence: TGTGCCAGCAGCGCGGGACTAGCCGATTTAGGGACCCAGTACTTC. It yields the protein CASSAGLADLGTQYF.

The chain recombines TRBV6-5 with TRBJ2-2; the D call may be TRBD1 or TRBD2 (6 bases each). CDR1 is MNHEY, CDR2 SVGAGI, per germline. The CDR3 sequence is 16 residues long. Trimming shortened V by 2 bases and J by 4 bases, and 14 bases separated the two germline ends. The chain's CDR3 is CASSYGGGLSTGELFF. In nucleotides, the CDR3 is TGTGCCAGCAGTTACGGAGGGGGTTTGAGCACCGGGGAGCTGTTTTTT.

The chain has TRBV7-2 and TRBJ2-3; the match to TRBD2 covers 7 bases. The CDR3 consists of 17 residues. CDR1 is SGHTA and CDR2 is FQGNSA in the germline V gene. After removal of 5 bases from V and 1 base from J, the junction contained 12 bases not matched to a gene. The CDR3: CASSPRGRGWGTDTQYF. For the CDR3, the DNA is TGTGCCAGCAGCCCCCGCGGGCGGGGGTGGGGCACAGATACGCAGTATTTT.

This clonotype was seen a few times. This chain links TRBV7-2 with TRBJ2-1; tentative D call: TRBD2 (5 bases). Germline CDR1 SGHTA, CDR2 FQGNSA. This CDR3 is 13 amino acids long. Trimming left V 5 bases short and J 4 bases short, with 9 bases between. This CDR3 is CASSAGLYNEQFF. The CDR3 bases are TGTGCCAGCAGCGCCGGACTTTACAATGAGCAGTTCTTC.

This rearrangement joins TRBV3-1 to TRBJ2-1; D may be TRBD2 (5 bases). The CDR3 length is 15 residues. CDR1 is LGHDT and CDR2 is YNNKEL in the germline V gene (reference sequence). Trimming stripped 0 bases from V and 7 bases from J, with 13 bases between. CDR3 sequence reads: CASSQEVIVANEQFF. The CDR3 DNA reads TGTGCCAGCAGCCAAGAGGTGATAGTAGCGAATGAGCAGTTCTTC.

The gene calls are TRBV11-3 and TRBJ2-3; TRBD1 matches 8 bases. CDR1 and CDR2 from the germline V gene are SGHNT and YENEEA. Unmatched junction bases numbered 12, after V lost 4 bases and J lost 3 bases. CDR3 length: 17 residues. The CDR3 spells CASSSTERDRLTDTQYF. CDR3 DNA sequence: TGTGCCAGCAGCTCCACCGAGAGGGACAGGTTGACAGATACGCAGTATTTT.

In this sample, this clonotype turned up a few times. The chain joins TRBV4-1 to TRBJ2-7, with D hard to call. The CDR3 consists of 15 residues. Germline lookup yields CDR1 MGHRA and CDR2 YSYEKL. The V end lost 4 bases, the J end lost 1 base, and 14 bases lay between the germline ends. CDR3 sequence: CASSRAPETSYEQYF. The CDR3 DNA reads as TGCGCCAGCAGCCGAGCCCCGGAAACATCCTACGAGCAGTACTTC.

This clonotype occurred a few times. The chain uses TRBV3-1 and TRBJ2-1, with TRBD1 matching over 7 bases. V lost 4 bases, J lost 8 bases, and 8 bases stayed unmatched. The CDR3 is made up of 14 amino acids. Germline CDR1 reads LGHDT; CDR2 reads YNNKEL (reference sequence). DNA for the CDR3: TGTGCCAGCAGCCCCATTGACAGGGACCATGAGCAGTTCTTC. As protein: CASSPIDRDHEQFF.

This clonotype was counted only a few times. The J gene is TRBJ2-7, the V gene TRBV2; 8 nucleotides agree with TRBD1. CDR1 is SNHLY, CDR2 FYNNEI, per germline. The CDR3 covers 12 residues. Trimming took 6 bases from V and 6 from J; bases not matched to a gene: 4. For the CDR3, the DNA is TGTGCCAGCAGGCGGACAGGGCGCGAGCAGTACTTC. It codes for CASRRTGREQYF.

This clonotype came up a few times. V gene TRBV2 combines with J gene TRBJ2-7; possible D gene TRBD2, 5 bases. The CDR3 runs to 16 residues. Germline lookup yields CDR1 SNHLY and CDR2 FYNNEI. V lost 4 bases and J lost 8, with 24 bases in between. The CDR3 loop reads CASSGQWEPTPTQQYF. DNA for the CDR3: TGTGCCAGCAGTGGTCAGTGGGAGCCTACGCCTACGCAGCAGTACTTC. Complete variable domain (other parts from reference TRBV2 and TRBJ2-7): EPEVTQTPSHQVTQMGQEVILRCVPISNHLYFYWYRQILGQKVEFLVSFYNNEISEKSEIFDDQFSVERPDGSNFTLKIRSTKLEDSAMYFCASSGQWEPTPTQQYFGPGTRLTVT.

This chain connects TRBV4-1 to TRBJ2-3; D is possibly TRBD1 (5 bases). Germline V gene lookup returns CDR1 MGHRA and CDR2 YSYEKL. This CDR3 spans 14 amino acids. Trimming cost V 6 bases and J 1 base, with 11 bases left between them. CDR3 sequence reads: CASRPTGGTDTQYF. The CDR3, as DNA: TGCGCCAGCAGACCTACAGGAGGCACAGATACGCAGTATTTT.

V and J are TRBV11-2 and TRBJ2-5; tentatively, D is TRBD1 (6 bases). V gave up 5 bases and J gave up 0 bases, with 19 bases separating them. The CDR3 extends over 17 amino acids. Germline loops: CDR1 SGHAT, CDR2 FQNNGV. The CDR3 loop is CASSILQGPLHQETQYF. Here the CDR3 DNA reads TGTGCCAGCAGCATTCTACAGGGTCCCCTCCACCAAGAGACCCAGTACTTC.

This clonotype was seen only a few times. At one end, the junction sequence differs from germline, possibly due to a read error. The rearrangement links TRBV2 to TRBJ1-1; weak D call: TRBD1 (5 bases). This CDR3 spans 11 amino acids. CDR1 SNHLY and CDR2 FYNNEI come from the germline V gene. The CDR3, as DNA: TGTGCCAGCAGTGAAAGCGGGGACCAGTACTTT. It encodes CASSESGDQYF.

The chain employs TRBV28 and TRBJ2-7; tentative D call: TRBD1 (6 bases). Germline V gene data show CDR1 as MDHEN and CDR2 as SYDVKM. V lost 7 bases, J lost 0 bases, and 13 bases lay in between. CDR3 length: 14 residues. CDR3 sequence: CASTQNRDSYEQYF. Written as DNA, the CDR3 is TGTGCCAGCACCCAGAACAGGGACTCCTACGAGCAGTACTTC.

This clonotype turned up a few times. The CDR3 spells CASSFPVPGQGVDEQFF. The CDR3 nucleotides are TGTGCCAGCAGTTTCCCGGTACCGGGACAGGGTGTCGATGAGCAGTTCTTC. This chain joins TRBV12-3 or TRBV12-4 and TRBJ2-1, with 9 bases aligning to TRBD1. V lost 3 bases to trimming and J lost 8 bases; unmatched junction nucleotides: 14. The CDR3 is 17 residues long.

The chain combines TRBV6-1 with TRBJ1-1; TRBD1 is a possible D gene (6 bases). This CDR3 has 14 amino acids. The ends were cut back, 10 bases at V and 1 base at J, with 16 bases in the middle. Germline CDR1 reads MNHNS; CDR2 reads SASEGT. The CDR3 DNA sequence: TGTGCCACCGAGGGGGGGGCCGGGAACACTGAAGCTTTCTTT. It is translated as CATEGGAGNTEAFF.

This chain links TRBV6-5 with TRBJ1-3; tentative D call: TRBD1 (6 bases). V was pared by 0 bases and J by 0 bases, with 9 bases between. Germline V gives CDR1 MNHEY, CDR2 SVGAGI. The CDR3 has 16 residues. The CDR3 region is CASSYSGAISGNTIYF. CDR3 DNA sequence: TGTGCCAGCAGTTACTCGGGGGCCATCTCTGGAAACACCATATATTTT.